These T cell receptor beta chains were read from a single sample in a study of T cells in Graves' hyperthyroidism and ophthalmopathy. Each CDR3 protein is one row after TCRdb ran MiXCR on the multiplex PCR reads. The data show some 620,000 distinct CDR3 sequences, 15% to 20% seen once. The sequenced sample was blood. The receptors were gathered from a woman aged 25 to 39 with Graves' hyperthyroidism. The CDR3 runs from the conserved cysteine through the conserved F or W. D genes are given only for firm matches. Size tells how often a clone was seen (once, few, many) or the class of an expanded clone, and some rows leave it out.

CASSDSAGGYEQYF,TGTGCCAGCAGTGACTCGGCAGGGGGATACGAGCAGTACTTC,TRBV2,TRBJ2-7,TRBD1,NA
CASHTRSSGANVLTF,TGTGCCAGCCACACACGGAGCTCTGGGGCCAACGTCCTGACTTTC,TRBV6-1,TRBJ2-6,NA,NA
CASSDGLHGYNYGYTF,TGTGCCAGCAGTGACGGGCTCCACGGTTATAACTATGGCTACACCTTC,TRBV6-2/TRBV6-3,TRBJ1-2,NA,many
CASSLEQGYEQYF,TGCGCCAGCAGCTTGGAACAGGGCTACGAGCAGTACTTC,TRBV5-1,TRBJ2-7,NA,many
CASNRGQREAFF,TGTGCCAGCAATAGGGGACAAAGAGAAGCTTTCTTT,TRBV2,TRBJ1-1,NA,many
CASSSLGGNQRTYNEQFF,TGTGCCAGCAGCTCCTTGGGAGGGAACCAGCGGACCTACAATGAGCAGTTCTTC,TRBV5-8,TRBJ2-1,TRBD2,few
CASGYRHEQYF,TGTGCCAGCGGGTATAGACACGAGCAGTACTTC,TRBV28,TRBJ2-7,NA,many
CTSSLNTGELFF,TGCACCAGCAGCTTGAACACCGGGGAGCTGTTTTTT,TRBV5-1,TRBJ2-2,NA,NA
CASSTTFGGQGAREQYF,TGTGCCAGCAGCACTACCTTCGGGGGACAGGGGGCGCGCGAGCAGTACTTC,TRBV7-9,TRBJ2-7,TRBD1,many
CASSFRGPGELFF,TGTGCCAGCAGTTTTAGGGGGCCCGGGGAGCTGTTTTTT,TRBV27,TRBJ2-2,TRBD1,many
CASREGTSTDTQYF,TGCGCCAGCAGGGAAGGGACGTCAACAGATACGCAGTATTTT,TRBV5-1,TRBJ2-3,NA,few
CASSLGGLAGLGETQYF,TGTGCTAGCAGCTTAGGGGGACTAGCGGGATTAGGAGAGACCCAGTACTTC,TRBV7-7,TRBJ2-5,TRBD2,NA
CASSFIQVNTEAFF,TGTGCCAGCAGCTTTATCCAGGTGAACACTGAAGCTTTCTTT,TRBV7-9,TRBJ1-1,NA,NA
CSAGGQGNYEQYF,TGCAGTGCTGGGGGACAGGGAAACTACGAGCAGTACTTC,TRBV20-1,TRBJ2-7,TRBD1,many
CAWSASGNSPLHF,TGTGCCTGGAGTGCCTCCGGAAATTCACCCCTCCACTTT,TRBV30,TRBJ1-6,NA,NA
CASSILGTTFNYGYTF,TGTGCCAGTAGTATACTGGGGACCACGTTTAACTATGGCTACACCTTC,TRBV19,TRBJ1-2,NA,few